These 8 T cell receptor beta chains originate from one sample sequenced in a study of identical twins. One entry per CDR3 protein results from TCRdb running MiXCR on the 5' RACE reads. The sample has roughly 720,000 distinct CDR3 sequences, around a sixth seen once. These data were likewise used in another study, on T cells expressing NK-cell markers.

Sequencing was performed on PBMCs. These TCRs come from a young woman in good health.

The chain joins TRBV6-2 or TRBV6-3 to TRBJ2-7, with unresolved D. Germline V gene sequence: CDR1 MNHEY, CDR2 SVGEGT. The CDR3 sequence is 14 residues long. Trimming pared 0 bases from V and 0 bases from J, leaving 6 bases between. This chain's CDR3 is CASSYSPNSYEQYF. The CDR3 DNA reads TGTGCCAGCAGTTACTCCCCCAACTCCTACGAGCAGTACTTC.

The chain links TRBV24-1 to TRBJ2-1; D may be TRBD1 or TRBD2 (5 bases each). Germline V gives CDR1 KGHDR, CDR2 SFDVKD. The CDR3 runs to 12 residues. Trimming took off 5 bases at V and 7 bases at J, with 8 bases between the two ends. The CDR3: CATSGGVNEQFF. CDR3 DNA sequence: TGTGCCACCAGTGGAGGGGTGAATGAGCAGTTCTTC.

This chain links TRBV7-8 with TRBJ1-4, with a possible D match to TRBD1 (5 bases). CDR1 and CDR2 (germline): SGHVS, FQNEAQ. V lost 6 bases to trimming and J lost 6 bases, with 20 bases between them. The CDR3 has 16 residues. CDR3: CASRPNGWGMDEKLFF. The CDR3 DNA reads TGTGCCAGCAGGCCCAATGGGTGGGGCATGGATGAAAAACTGTTTTTT.

This clonotype was recorded a few times. The gene calls are TRBV10-3 and TRBJ1-1; D call uncertain. The CDR3 is made up of 13 amino acids. V was pared by 5 bases and J by 3 bases, with 10 bases between. In germline, CDR1 is ENHRY, CDR2 SYGVKD. CDR3 nucleotide sequence: TGTGCCATCAGTTCTCGGGTCGACACTGAAGCTTTCTTT. Encoded protein: CAISSRVDTEAFF.

This clonotype was seen a few times. The V gene is TRBV12-3 or TRBV12-4, the J gene TRBJ1-1; D unresolved. Trimming removed 5 bases from V and 9 bases from J, with 13 bases in between. This CDR3 contains 12 residues. CDR3 sequence reads: CASSVTPQQAFF. The DNA of the CDR3 is TGTGCCAGCAGTGTGACACCTCAACAAGCTTTCTTT.

The chain has TRBV12-3 or TRBV12-4 and TRBJ1-1; a possible D gene is TRBD1 (5 bases). Trimming shortened V by 10 bases and J by 0 bases, and 12 bases separated the two germline ends. There are 13 residues in the CDR3. The chain's CDR3 is CATGLTLNTEAFF. CDR3 nucleotide sequence: TGTGCCACGGGACTTACTCTGAACACTGAAGCTTTCTTT.

The rearrangement joins TRBV7-6 to TRBJ1-2; TRBD1 aligns across 8 bases. V dropped 6 bases and J dropped 8; count of bases not matched to a gene: 5. This CDR3 has 12 amino acids. Germline V gene data show CDR1 as SGHVS and CDR2 as FNYEAQ. CDR3 coding DNA: TGTGCCAGCAGTCAAGGACAGGGAGGCTACACCTTC. This encodes CASSQGQGGYTF.

The chain combines TRBV3-1 with TRBJ2-4; D is unresolved. Looked up from germline, CDR1 is LGHDT and CDR2 is YNNKEL (reference sequence). CDR3 size: 16 residues. V was cut by 1 base and J by 0 bases, with 10 bases left in between. The CDR3 spells CASSQGSLAAKNIQYF. The CDR3, as DNA: TGTGCCAGCAGCCAAGGGTCCCTCGCAGCCAAAAACATTCAGTACTTC.